The 18 T cell receptor beta chains below all came from one sample that was sequenced in a study of blood T cells in healthy people across ages. The use of a sample-barcoded 5' primer and a J-beta primer mix characterized a second PCR of roughly 7 to 12 cycles. TCRdb called the 5' RACE reads again in MiXCR, with one record for every CDR3 protein. The sample holds 850,000 to 1,100,000 distinct CDR3 sequences, roughly two fifths seen once. Sequenced: blood. The origin of the receptors is a man between 18 and 35 years old in good health.

This clonotype was counted only a few times. J is TRBJ2-7 and V is TRBV7-9; D call uncertain. With 3 bases removed from V and 3 bases from J, the gap between germline ends came to 12 bases. Germline lookup yields CDR1 SEHNR and CDR2 FQNEAQ (reference sequence). The CDR3 runs to 14 residues. The CDR3 sequence is CASSLGSPRYEQYF. CDR3 DNA: TGTGCCAGCAGCTTGGGGTCGCCCCGCTACGAGCAGTACTTC.

The chain combines TRBV6-5 with TRBJ1-2; TRBD1 is a possible D gene (6 bases). The CDR3 loop spans 16 amino acids. From germline, CDR1 is MNHEY and CDR2 SVGAGI. The ends were cut back, 2 bases at V and 2 bases at J, with 15 bases in the middle. The CDR3 region has the DNA TGTGCCAGCAGTTACCTCCGGGGGCAGGTCAACTATGGCTACACCTTC. Amino acids: CASSYLRGQVNYGYTF.

This clonotype was observed many times. The chain is built from TRBV6-5 and TRBJ2-3; D not resolved. With 6 bases removed from V and 0 bases from J, the gap between germline ends came to 4 bases. CDR1 and CDR2 (germline): MNHEY, SVGAGI. The CDR3 runs 12 residues. CDR3: CASRDSTDTQYF. Here the CDR3 DNA reads TGTGCCAGCAGGGACAGCACAGATACGCAGTATTTT.

The chain recombines TRBV24-1 with TRBJ2-3; D gene ambiguous. Trimming removed 3 bases from V and 2 bases from J, with 5 bases in between. The CDR3 contains 13 residues. CDR1 and CDR2 from the germline V gene are KGHDR and SFDVKD. The CDR3 sequence: CATSDRFTDTQYF. The CDR3 bases are TGTGCCACCAGTGATCGTTTCACAGATACGCAGTATTTT.

The chain couples TRBV7-2 to TRBJ2-2; 10 bases are shared with TRBD2. This CDR3 comprises 16 residues. Germline CDR1 is SGHTA and CDR2 is FQGNSA. The ends lost 5 bases at V and 6 bases at J; junction bases unmatched: 9. The CDR3 DNA follows: TGTGCCAGCAGCACTTTAGCGGGGGGATTTTCCGGGGAGCTGTTTTTT. Translation: CASSTLAGGFSGELFF.

As for this clonotype: This clone may be a read error of a much larger clone one base away. The chain is built from TRBV5-1 and TRBJ2-5; D may correspond to TRBD1 or TRBD2 (5 bases each). Trimming removed 0 bases from V and 2 bases from J, with 11 bases in between. The CDR3 extends over 15 amino acids. Looked up from germline, CDR1 is SGHRS and CDR2 is YFSETQ. The CDR3 nucleotides are TGCGCCAGCAGCTTGGAAATTGGGGGTCAAGAGACCCAGTACTTC. Protein sequence: CASSLEIGGQETQYF.

This chain connects TRBV5-1 to TRBJ2-5, with a tentative D call TRBD1 (5 bases). The J call may be wrong; the DNA end is better matched by TRBJ2-7. Germline V gene data show CDR1 as SGHRS and CDR2 as YFSETQ. This CDR3 is 14 amino acids long. CDR3 residues: CASRLRAESNEQYF. The DNA for the CDR3 is TGCGCCAGCAGACTCAGGGCGGAATCGAACGAGCAGTACTTC.

The chain uses TRBV6-1 and TRBJ2-3; 9 bases agree with TRBD2. Germline V gives CDR1 MNHNS, CDR2 SASEGT. V lost 8 bases to trimming and J lost 4 bases; unmatched junction nucleotides: 7. This CDR3 is 14 amino acids long. For the CDR3, the DNA is TGTGCCAGCGAAGCGGGGGGCCCCCCAGATACGCAGTATTTT. It encodes CASEAGGPPDTQYF.

This clonotype was observed a few times. The chain links TRBV18 to TRBJ1-6; 9 nucleotides align to TRBD1. The CDR3 has 17 amino acids. Germline CDR1 is KGHSH and CDR2 is LQKENI. The V gene end was trimmed by 2 bases and the J gene end by 0 bases; junction bases not matched to a gene: 2. The CDR3 sequence: CASSPMGQGSYNSPLHF. The CDR3 DNA reads TGTGCCAGCTCACCAATGGGACAGGGCTCCTATAATTCACCCCTCCACTTT.

V usage is TRBV4-1 and J usage is TRBJ1-2; weak D call: TRBD1 (5 bases). Germline assignment: CDR1 MGHRA and CDR2 YSYEKL. CDR3 length: 15 residues. The V end lost 1 base, the J end lost 8 bases, and 17 bases lay between the germline ends. CDR3 sequence (DNA): TGCGCCAGCAGCCAAGCGATCAAGGACATATCCGGCTACACCTTC. This sequence encodes CASSQAIKDISGYTF.

This clonotype was seen a single time. This chain joins TRBV4-3 and TRBJ2-2; D gene uncertain. The CDR3 contains 14 residues. V was trimmed by 0 bases and J by 2 bases, leaving 4 bases between them. Germline CDR1 reads LGHNA; CDR2 reads YSLEER. This chain's CDR3 is CASSQDDNTGELFF. The CDR3 DNA is TGCGCCAGCAGCCAAGACGATAACACCGGGGAGCTGTTTTTT.

This chain joins TRBV4-2 and TRBJ2-5; D is unresolved. Germline assignment: CDR1 LGHNA and CDR2 YNFKEQ. Trimming stripped 0 bases from V and 10 bases from J, with 15 bases between. The CDR3 sequence is 14 residues long. The CDR3: CASSQDHGAWDQYF. The CDR3 DNA follows: TGTGCCAGCAGCCAAGATCACGGAGCGTGGGACCAGTACTTC.

The V call is TRBV12-3 or TRBV12-4, the J call TRBJ1-1; D not certain. V was pared by 5 bases and J by 0 bases, with 10 bases between. This CDR3 has 14 residues. The CDR3 sequence is CASSHSSMNTEAFF. The CDR3 DNA sequence: TGTGCCAGCAGTCACAGTAGTATGAACACTGAAGCTTTCTTT.

J is TRBJ1-4 and V is TRBV5-1, with 7 bases lining up with TRBD1. CDR1 is SGHRS and CDR2 is YFSETQ in the germline V gene. Trimming removed 1 base from V and 7 bases from J; junction bases left unmatched: 7. The length of the CDR3 is 15 residues. CDR3 DNA: TGCGCCAGCAGCTTGAGGGGGCAGGAAGTTGAAAAACTGTTTTTT. This encodes CASSLRGQEVEKLFF.

The chain is built from TRBV19 and TRBJ1-5, with a tentative D call TRBD1 (5 bases). This CDR3 has 15 residues. Germline CDR1 and CDR2: LNHDA and SQIVND (reference sequence). With 3 bases removed from V and 0 bases from J, the gap between germline ends came to 9 bases. The CDR3 coding sequence is TGTGCCAGTAGTATTGACAGTGTTAGCAATCAGCCCCAGCATTTT. Its translation: CASSIDSVSNQPQHF.

The chain links TRBV20-1 to TRBJ2-1; TRBD2 aligns across 11 bases. The junction had 2 bases not matched to a gene; V was cut back by 3 bases and J by 4 bases. Looked up from germline, CDR1 is DFQATT and CDR2 is SNEGSKA (reference sequence). The CDR3 runs to 14 residues. CDR3 in amino acids: CSARTSGEYNEQFF. The CDR3 coding sequence is TGCAGTGCTAGGACTAGCGGGGAATACAATGAGCAGTTCTTC.

This clonotype occurred a few times. The J gene is TRBJ1-1, the V gene TRBV2; D might be TRBD1 (6 bases). The germline gives CDR1 SNHLY, CDR2 FYNNEI. CDR3 length: 13 residues. V lost 7 bases to trimming and J lost 6 bases, with 15 bases between them. CDR3 DNA sequence: TGTGCCAGCAAGGGAGTAAGGGGGGCTGAAGCTTTCTTT. Its translation: CASKGVRGAEAFF.

This clonotype showed up just a few times. V and J are TRBV5-1 and TRBJ2-3; 10 bases fit TRBD2. This CDR3 comprises 17 residues. V lost 2 bases to trimming and J lost 2 bases; unmatched junction nucleotides: 8. Germline CDR1 is SGHRS and CDR2 is YFSETQ. The CDR3 spells CASSFSQRGGTTDTQYF. As DNA, the CDR3 is TGCGCCAGCAGCTTTTCTCAGCGGGGGGGCACCACAGATACGCAGTATTTT.